This T cell receptor beta chain was sequenced for a study of blood T cell repertoires in COVID-19. Whole-study context: There were acute and convalescent COVID-19 samples, and they came from the United States, Italy and Spain. PBMCs, B-cell-depleted T cells, or T cells were the source of the cDNA or gDNA that made up the material.

The J segment lost 2 bases and the V segment lost 2 bases, leaving 2 bases of the junction unmatched. The CDR3 loop spans 15 amino acids. Per germline, CDR1 SGHRS and CDR2 YFSETQ. Study processing details: Amplified reference gene primers provided the basis for estimating nucleated cell counts. Using immunoSEQ multiplex PCR, the repertoire was profiled, and TCRdb retains in-frame clones only, with some absent. V and J calls and clone size come straight from that table; D and trimming were deduced from the DNA. The top ten hold more than 5.5% of the sample, which has roughly 100,000 clones, roughly nine tenths seen once.

The chain joins TRBV5-1 to TRBJ2-2; 8 positions agree with TRBD2. This receptor was taken from a human donor in a cohort sampled during active COVID-19. The material sequenced was peripheral blood. The CDR3 protein is CASSLGTRNTGELFF. The DNA for the CDR3 is TGCGCCAGCAGCTTAGGGACTAGAAACACCGGGGAGCTGTTTTTT.